Listed below are T cell receptor beta chains from one sample, sequenced in a study of shared clonotypes between healthy human individuals. TCRdb keeps only in-frame clones here, not all; method: immunoSEQ multiplex PCR. The sample contains fewer than 1 million clones, 90% to 97% of which appear only once. Material for sequencing was naive CD8+ T cells sorted from blood. The receptors come from a man aged 25-45 years in good health. The conserved cysteine and the conserved F or W are not part of the CDR3 here. Not every row has a clone size; where given, it reads once, few, many or a size class.

v_gene,j_gene,abundance,CDR3aa
TRBV27,TRBJ1-4,NA,ASRKEGVGGKLF
TRBV29-1,TRBJ1-1,NA,SAQNTEAF
TRBV6-4,TRBJ2-1,NA,ASSDSGDEQF
TRBV27,TRBJ1-4,NA,ASSLSLTATNEKLF
TRBV7-9,TRBJ2-1,NA,ASLSPETPYNEQF
TRBV29-1,TRBJ2-4,NA,SVQGRENIQY
TRBV28,TRBJ1-5,NA,ASRESGLGGQPQH
TRBV7-2,TRBJ2-7,NA,ASSPAPRRDSYEQY
TRBV7-9,TRBJ2-3,NA,ASIRWTSGRAEAQY
TRBV27,TRBJ2-7,NA,ASSPRTGSYEQY
TRBV7-6,TRBJ2-2,NA,ASSKYTGELF
TRBV7-2,TRBJ2-7,NA,ASSHFAAYEQY
TRBV28,TRBJ2-1,NA,ASRGNLAGRADEQF
TRBV7-3,TRBJ2-7,NA,ASSLVGDGNEQY
TRBV19,TRBJ2-5,NA,ASSNWTDQETQY
TRBV6-5,TRBJ2-1,NA,ASSGANEQF
TRBV29-1,TRBJ2-7,NA,SVVRGRDYEQY
TRBV2,TRBJ2-7,NA,ASSDATGGASYEQY
TRBV6-1,TRBJ2-1,NA,ASRGAYSYNEQF
TRBV6-5,TRBJ1-5,NA,ASGWLGNQPQH
TRBV7-2,TRBJ2-1,NA,ASSLKGTSGMIYNEQF
TRBV5-4,TRBJ2-2,few,ASSSGPTTGELF
TRBV6-1,TRBJ2-7,once,ASSEGTGTYEQY
TRBV7-9,TRBJ2-7,NA,ASSLPTEYEQY
TRBV7-9,TRBJ2-2,NA,ASSPRAGKNTGELF
TRBV6-6,TRBJ2-7,NA,ASSYSASGGYEQY
TRBV5-1,TRBJ2-7,NA,ASRGGSSYEQY
TRBV29-1,TRBJ2-1,NA,SAVTGNFNEQF
TRBV7-9,TRBJ2-7,NA,ASSTTSGSSYEQY
TRBV11-2,TRBJ2-1,NA,ASSSWTSGIEQF
TRBV11-3,TRBJ1-2,NA,AGPRTGNGYT
TRBV9,TRBJ1-1,NA,ASSVEQGRLGDTEAF
TRBV11-2,TRBJ1-1,NA,ASSLDHWQGGGNTEAF
TRBV27,TRBJ2-7,NA,ASSSRRDSYEQY
TRBV27,TRBJ1-2,once,ASSPLTRTVYGYT
TRBV7-8,TRBJ2-7,NA,ASSLGGTRYEQY
TRBV10-2,TRBJ2-7,NA,ASSSGTTTYEQY
TRBV29-1,TRBJ2-2,NA,SVEGQNTGELF
TRBV29-1,TRBJ2-1,NA,SVEDPGTSGTTSDEQF
TRBV4-2,TRBJ1-3,NA,ASGGTDSGNTIY
TRBV7-6,TRBJ2-2,NA,ASSLVVGSTNTGELF
TRBV29-1,TRBJ2-2,NA,STLTAGPNTGELF
TRBV7-9,TRBJ2-1,NA,ASSPTGSSSYNEQF
TRBV29-1,TRBJ1-1,NA,SVVPTGVAWAF
TRBV7-2,TRBJ1-4,NA,ASSLTRDGNEKLF
TRBV7-6,TRBJ2-7,NA,ASSSTGGRNYEQY
TRBV11-2,TRBJ1-1,NA,ASSNTFRGLPEAF
TRBV15,TRBJ2-1,NA,ATSREGTSGSPEQF
TRBV7-9,TRBJ2-3,NA,ASSLSSSTDTQY
TRBV9,TRBJ2-1,NA,ASSVKGDEQF
TRBV10-2,TRBJ1-1,NA,ATLRGITEAF
TRBV27,TRBJ2-7,NA,ASRYSAREY
TRBV27,TRBJ2-1,NA,ASAPGGRDNEQF
TRBV30,TRBJ2-7,NA,AWSRTSGSDEQY
TRBV9,TRBJ2-7,NA,ASSGLAGQTYEQY
TRBV5-1,TRBJ2-2,NA,ASSPSPGGNTGELF
TRBV27,TRBJ2-3,NA,ASSLSPYRELTDTQY